One sample yielded the 26 T cell receptor beta chains listed below, sequenced in a study of T cells in Graves' hyperthyroidism and ophthalmopathy (dated by TCRdb to about 2019). The method behind the library was multiplex PCR. Sequencing was performed on an Illumina HiSeq 2000. TCR beta CDR3 regions were amplified from RNA transcripts. For the first round of RT-PCR on the TCR CDR3, the HTBI primer set was used together with the Qiagen OneStep RT-PCR kit. In TCRdb, the public reads were trimmed at Q25 with fastp and aligned with MiXCR, with productive beta chains retained. Entries that share a CDR3 protein sequence are merged under the most common genes and DNA. The sample has hundreds of thousands of distinct CDR3 sequences on record, approximately 15% of them singletons. The top ten clonotypes cover roughly 5.5% of the sample. Sequences were obtained from blood. These receptors came from a young woman with Graves' hyperthyroidism that later progressed to Graves' ophthalmopathy.

A note on this clonotype: A single base separates this from a much larger clone, so it may be a read error. The rearrangement links TRBV15 to TRBJ2-1; D is undetermined. The germline V gene encodes CDR1 LNHNV and CDR2 YYDKDF (reference sequence). CDR3 length: 13 amino acids. With 6 bases removed from V and 10 bases from J, the gap between germline ends came to 16 bases. The CDR3 nucleotides read TGTGCCACCAGTCTCCGGGTGTTAAACGAGCAGTTCTTC. Its translation: CATSLRVLNEQFF.

This sequence joins TRBV20-1 and TRBJ2-4; D assignment may be TRBD1 or TRBD2 (5 bases each). Germline lookup yields CDR1 DFQATT and CDR2 SNEGSKA (reference sequence). V lost 4 bases to trimming and J lost 5 bases, with 21 bases between them. CDR3 size: 16 residues. The CDR3 spells CSATPLGVLGENIQYF. The DNA of the CDR3 is TGCAGTGCTACCCCCCTAGGGGTACTAGGGGAAAACATTCAGTACTTC.

This clonotype has just a few counts. This chain connects TRBV25-1 to TRBJ2-3, with D possibly matching TRBD2 (6 bases). The CDR3 runs to 15 residues. Germline values: CDR1 MGHDK, CDR2 SYGVNS. Trimming took 3 bases from V and 2 from J, leaving 12 bases between them. The CDR3 reads CASSDGTRHTDTQYF. The CDR3 nucleotides read TGTGCCAGCAGTGACGGGACTCGTCACACAGATACGCAGTATTTT.

V usage is TRBV13 and J usage is TRBJ1-5; D is perhaps TRBD1 (6 bases). The CDR3 is made up of 17 amino acids. Germline V gene lookup returns CDR1 PRHDT and CDR2 FYEKMQ (reference sequence). With 1 base removed from V and 2 bases from J, the gap between germline ends came to 15 bases. CDR3 loop: CASSLEGRGTGNQPQHF. CDR3 nucleotides: TGTGCCAGCAGCTTAGAAGGCAGGGGTACCGGCAATCAGCCCCAGCATTTT.

This clonotype showed up many times. The V and J genes are TRBV12-5 and TRBJ2-5; D is perhaps TRBD2 (6 bases). The V and J ends lost 3 bases and 3 bases respectively, with 8 bases between them. Germline assignment: CDR1 LGHNT and CDR2 FRNRAP. The CDR3 consists of 13 residues. The CDR3 loop reads CASGFGGEETQYF. The CDR3 coding sequence is TGTGCTAGTGGTTTCGGAGGGGAAGAGACCCAGTACTTC.

This clonotype was seen repeatedly, ten times or more. The rearrangement uses TRBV12-3 or TRBV12-4 and TRBJ1-1; D gene ambiguous. Trimming cost V 1 base and J 2 bases, with 5 bases left between them. The CDR3 is 13 amino acids. For the CDR3, the DNA is TGTGCCAGCAGTTTAGGAGCTAACACTGAAGCTTTCTTT. It encodes CASSLGANTEAFF.

The gene calls are TRBV29-1 and TRBJ1-3; weak D call: TRBD1 (6 bases). CDR1 SQVTM and CDR2 ANQGSEA come from the germline V gene. The germline V and J ends were trimmed by 3 bases and 9 bases, with 12 bases remaining between them. The CDR3 spans 12 residues. In DNA, the CDR3 is TGCAGCGTTGACAACAGGGTAGGCACCATATATTTT. Translation: CSVDNRVGTIYF. The whole variable domain, remainder taken from reference TRBV29-1 and TRBJ1-3, is SAVISQKPSRDICQRGTSLTIQCQVDSQVTMMFWYRQQPGQSLTLIATANQGSEATYESGFVIDKFPISRPNLTFSTLTVSNMSPEDSSIYLCSVDNRVGTIYFGEGSWLTVV.

Many counts were recorded for this clonotype. The chain recombines TRBV19 with TRBJ2-7; 7 positions agree with TRBD1. This CDR3 comprises 14 residues. V lost 6 bases and J lost 0; bases outside the gene matches: 5. CDR1 and CDR2 from the germline V gene are LNHDA and SQIVND (reference sequence). The CDR3: CASSQTGSSYEQYF. The DNA of the CDR3 is TGTGCCAGTAGCCAGACAGGGAGCTCCTACGAGCAGTACTTC.

There are many counts of this clonotype. The rearrangement uses TRBV11-2 and TRBJ2-5, with a weak D call TRBD1 (6 bases). Per germline, CDR1 SGHAT and CDR2 FQNNGV. CDR3 length equals 13 residues. Trimming cost V 2 bases and J 4 bases, with 8 bases left between them. The DNA of the CDR3 is TGTGCCAGCAGCTTACCACAGGGAGAGACCCAGTACTTC. Its protein product is CASSLPQGETQYF. The full variable domain, in which reference TRBV11-2 and TRBJ2-5 provide the parts outside the CDR3, is EAGVAQSPRYKIIEKRQSVAFWCNPISGHATLYWYQQILGQGPKLLIQFQNNGVVDDSQLPKDRFSAERLKGVDSTLKIQPAKLEDSAVYLCASSLPQGETQYFGPGTRLLVL.

This clonotype was counted many times. The V gene is TRBV9, the J gene TRBJ1-1, with 7 positions matching TRBD1. Looked up from germline, CDR1 is SGDLS and CDR2 is YYNGEE. The CDR3 covers 15 residues. The junction had 6 bases not matched to a gene; V was cut back by 0 bases and J by 4 bases. CDR3 sequence: CASSVASQGSTEAFF. CDR3 coding DNA: TGTGCCAGCAGCGTAGCTTCACAGGGGAGCACTGAAGCTTTCTTT.

The rearrangement links TRBV28 to TRBJ1-1; 7 bases map to TRBD1. This CDR3 spans 15 amino acids. The V and J ends lost 4 bases and 3 bases, in that order; junction bases with no gene match: 8. From germline, CDR1 is MDHEN and CDR2 SYDVKM. The CDR3 bases are TGTGCCAGCAGTTCATCGGGACAGAGCTACACTGAAGCTTTCTTT. Translated, it gives CASSSSGQSYTEAFF.

This clonotype was counted only a few times. CDR3 residues: CASSSPQSGGSSYNEQFF. CDR3 DNA: TGTGCCAGTAGCAGCCCTCAAAGCGGGGGGAGCTCCTACAATGAGCAGTTCTTC. The V and J genes are TRBV19 and TRBJ2-1; 9 bases are shared with TRBD2. Losses at the gene ends were 6 bases for V and 0 bases for J; bases not matched to a gene: 12. This CDR3 has 18 residues. The V gene's germline CDR1 is LNHDA and CDR2 SQIVND (reference sequence).

This clonotype was seen ten or more times. This chain links TRBV7-2 with TRBJ1-5; D remains ambiguous. The CDR3 length is 13 residues. CDR1 and CDR2 (germline): SGHTA, FQGNSA. Trimming stripped 5 bases from V and 2 bases from J, with 7 bases between. The CDR3 DNA reads TGTGCCAGCAGCCCCGACGGCAATCAGCCCCAGCATTTT. Its translation: CASSPDGNQPQHF.

In this sample, this clonotype turned up many times. The genes are TRBV14 and TRBJ2-1; a weak D match, TRBD2 (6 bases). Germline assignment: CDR1 SGHDN and CDR2 FVKESK. The CDR3 has 14 amino acids. Trimming shortened V by 4 bases and J by 5 bases, and 12 bases separated the two germline ends. The CDR3 reads CASSPPGLNNEQFF. The CDR3 DNA follows: TGTGCCAGCAGCCCACCGGGACTTAACAATGAGCAGTTCTTC.

This clonotype was seen a handful of times. J is TRBJ2-1 and V is TRBV20-1, with a weak D call TRBD1 (6 bases). CDR3 length: 14 residues. V lost 3 bases, J lost 7 bases, and 16 bases lay in between. Germline lookup yields CDR1 DFQATT and CDR2 SNEGSKA (reference sequence). The CDR3 bases are TGCAGTGCTAGTTCTAGACAGGTGAGGAATGAGCAGTTCTTC. It codes for CSASSRQVRNEQFF.

This clonotype was detected many times. This chain links TRBV6-1 with TRBJ2-1, with 8 bases identical to TRBD2. J gave up 4 bases and V 5 bases, and 7 bases lay outside the gene matches. Germline CDR1 is MNHNS and CDR2 is SASEGT. There are 15 residues in the CDR3. The DNA of the CDR3 is TGTGCCAGCAGTATGGCGGGAGGCCCGTACAATGAGCAGTTCTTC. This encodes CASSMAGGPYNEQFF.

This clonotype showed up many times. The gene calls are TRBV7-9 and TRBJ1-5, with a tentative D call TRBD1 (6 bases). The CDR3 has 17 amino acids. With 6 bases removed from V and 3 bases from J, the gap between germline ends came to 21 bases. Germline assignment: CDR1 SEHNR and CDR2 FQNEAQ (reference sequence). As DNA, the CDR3 is TGTGCCAGCAGTCCTAACGCCGGGGGCGGAAACAATCAGCCCCAGCATTTT. Amino acid sequence: CASSPNAGGGNNQPQHF.

This clonotype has at least ten counts. The rearrangement links TRBV12-3 or TRBV12-4 to TRBJ2-5, with D possibly being TRBD1 or TRBD2 (5 bases each). The V and J ends lost 6 bases and 0 bases respectively, with 20 bases between them. The CDR3 is 17 residues long. Here the CDR3 reads CASSRSYYGGYQETQYF. As DNA, the CDR3 is TGTGCCAGCAGCCGCTCCTACTATGGGGGTTACCAAGAGACCCAGTACTTC.

This clonotype has a count of ten or more. The chain combines TRBV11-2 with TRBJ2-7; TRBD1 aligns across 8 bases. V dropped 3 bases and J dropped 3; count of bases not matched to a gene: 4. This CDR3 contains 14 residues. CDR1 and CDR2 from the germline V gene are SGHAT and FQNNGV. The CDR3, as DNA: TGTGCCAGCAGCTTGGGACAGGCTCTCTACGAGCAGTACTTC. This translates into CASSLGQALYEQYF.

This clonotype was counted many times. The rearrangement joins TRBV6-1 to TRBJ1-5; 8 bases line up with TRBD1. The germline CDR1 and CDR2 sequences are MNHNS and SASEGT. J was trimmed by 6 bases and V by 5 bases; bases with no gene match: 6. The CDR3 covers 14 residues. As DNA, the CDR3 is TGTGCCAGCAGTCGGACAGGGACAATTCAGCCCCAGCATTTT. It is translated as CASSRTGTIQPQHF.

This clonotype occurred a few times. The CDR3 DNA reads as TGTGCCAGCAGCTTAAAGCGACAGGGGCCGTGGTCCGGGGAGCTGTTTTTT. It encodes CASSLKRQGPWSGELFF. The chain is built from TRBV7-2 and TRBJ2-2, with TRBD1 matching over 8 bases. This CDR3 region has 17 residues. V dropped 2 bases and J dropped 6; count of bases not matched to a gene: 11. From germline, CDR1 is SGHTA and CDR2 FQGNSA.

This clonotype was found many times. The chain joins TRBV30 to TRBJ2-7; D uncertain. The ends were cut back, 0 bases at V and 2 bases at J, with 5 bases in the middle. In germline, CDR1 is GTSNPN, CDR2 SVGIG (reference sequence). This CDR3 contains 12 residues. CDR3 DNA: TGTGCCTGGAGTGTACCTGCCTACGAGCAGTACTTC. Protein: CAWSVPAYEQYF.

The gene calls are TRBV7-2 and TRBJ2-1, with 9 bases that match TRBD2. The CDR3 has 15 amino acids. Germline loops: CDR1 SGHTA, CDR2 FQGNSA. V lost 0 bases, J lost 7 bases, and 4 bases stayed unmatched. The CDR3 coding sequence is TGTGCCAGCAGCTTAGCAGGACTAGCGCCTAATGAGCAGTTCTTC. It yields the protein CASSLAGLAPNEQFF.

Ten or more counts support this clonotype. The rearrangement joins TRBV12-5 to TRBJ1-2, with D unclear. CDR3 length: 16 amino acids. Trimming removed 1 base from V and 8 bases from J, with 20 bases in between. Germline CDR1 reads LGHNT; CDR2 reads FRNRAP. The CDR3 region has the DNA TGTGCTAGTGGTTTGGCAACCTATGGGGTCTTGGGAGGCTACACCTTC. This translates into CASGLATYGVLGGYTF.

This clonotype has a count of ten or more. V gene TRBV12-3 or TRBV12-4 combines with J gene TRBJ1-6, with D perhaps TRBD1 (6 bases). V was trimmed by 5 bases and J by 3 bases, leaving 17 bases between them. The length of the CDR3 is 17 residues. CDR3 sequence (DNA): TGTGCCAGCAGTCCGCAGACAGGCGATCTCTATAATTCACCCCTCCACTTT. Translation gives CASSPQTGDLYNSPLHF.

This clonotype was seen at least ten times. The J gene is TRBJ2-2, the V gene TRBV25-1, with TRBD1 as a possible D gene (6 bases). This CDR3 is built from 15 residues. Germline-derived CDR1 and CDR2 are MGHDK and SYGVNS. V lost 5 bases, J lost 2 bases, and 12 bases lay in between. The CDR3 DNA is TGTGCCAGCAGTAAACGGACAGACAACACCGGGGAGCTGTTTTTT. This gives the protein CASSKRTDNTGELFF.